One and the same sample provided the 27 T cell receptor beta chains below, sequenced in a study of metastatic and nonmetastatic thyroid tumors. All patients reached thyroid surgery having received no treatment beforehand. MiXCR reprocessed the PCR reads for TCRdb. In the table there are roughly 59,000 clones, about 16% of which are singletons. Input material: blood. Every receptor here comes from a male donor with papillary thyroid cancer or a benign thyroid nodule (not recorded which). Some clones in this sample may be carry-over from other donors' samples.

A note on this clone: This may come from a read error, since a much larger clone is one base off. The same CDR3 can be traced to other DNA sequences in this sample. The chain combines TRBV24-1 with TRBJ2-2; D remains unclear. CDR1 is KGHDR and CDR2 is SFDVKD in the germline V gene. The CDR3 has 13 amino acids. DNA of the CDR3: TGTGCCACCAGTGCCCCCTACACAGGGGAGCTGTTTTTT. Amino acid sequence: CATSAPYTGELFF.

Ten or more counts support this clone. The chain carries TRBV29-1 and TRBJ2-1; 7 bases are shared with TRBD2. The germline CDR1 and CDR2 sequences are SQVTM and ANQGSEA. CDR3 length equals 14 residues. V lost 5 bases, J lost 8 bases, and 12 bases stayed unmatched. The CDR3, as DNA: TGCAGCGTTAAAGCGGGGCCCAACATCTATGAGCAGTTCTTC. It specifies CSVKAGPNIYEQFF.

This clone appeared many times. The chain uses TRBV15 and TRBJ2-3; D uncertain. The CDR3 is made up of 15 amino acids. CDR1 LNHNV and CDR2 YYDKDF come from the germline V gene (reference sequence). The V end lost 8 bases, the J end lost 8 bases, and 23 bases lay between the germline ends. CDR3: CATARHVDGAPTQYF. CDR3 coding DNA: TGTGCCACCGCACGGCACGTGGACGGCGCTCCTACGCAGTATTTT.

Of note for this clone: A much more abundant neighbour one base away suggests this may be a read error. This chain's CDR3 is CSTQGRQGKPQHF. The DNA of the CDR3 is TGCAGTACGCAGGGGAGACAGGGGAAGCCCCAGCATTTT. This chain connects TRBV20-1 to TRBJ1-5; 8 bases fit TRBD1. V shed 8 bases, J shed 8 bases, and the junction held 11 bases outside the gene matches. This CDR3 comprises 13 residues. Germline loops: CDR1 DFQATT, CDR2 SNEGSKA (reference sequence).

This clone was observed at least ten times. The chain combines TRBV5-6 with TRBJ2-7; unclear D gene. Germline V gene sequence: CDR1 SGHDT, CDR2 YYEEEE. CDR3 length: 12 amino acids. V was trimmed by 4 bases and J by 4 bases, leaving 9 bases between them. CDR3 in amino acids: CASSLIQYEQYF. The CDR3, as DNA: TGTGCCAGCAGCCTAATACAGTACGAGCAGTACTTC.

This clone is labeled as medium-sized. This sample includes further DNA sequences coding for the same CDR3. This sequence joins TRBV7-9 and TRBJ1-1, with no clear D. In germline, CDR1 is SEHNR, CDR2 FQNEAQ (reference sequence). The CDR3 is made up of 11 amino acids. V lost 6 bases and J lost 4, with 6 bases in between. The CDR3 coding sequence is TGTGCCAGCAGTTCGAGCACTGAAGCTTTCTTT. Protein product: CASSSSTEAFF.

This clone has only a few counts. A much larger clone lies a single base off, so this may be a read error. In the same sample, other DNA sequences code for this CDR3. The V call is TRBV9, the J call TRBJ2-6, with no clear D. V lost 4 bases and J 6 bases, leaving 11 bases between the germline ends. In germline, CDR1 is SGDLS, CDR2 YYNGEE. This CDR3 comprises 14 residues. CDR3 sequence (DNA): TGTGCCAGCAGCCCCTATCTCGAGGCCAACGTCCTGACTTTC. This codes for CASSPYLEANVLTF.

This clone was counted ten times or more. The chain combines TRBV7-2 with TRBJ1-2; D possibly corresponds to TRBD1 (5 bases). Trimming removed 0 bases at V and 4 bases at J, with 9 bases between. The length of the CDR3 is 14 residues. Germline-derived CDR1 and CDR2 are SGHTA and FQGNSA. In DNA form, the CDR3 reads TGTGCCAGCAGCTTAGCGACAGCGTTCTATGGCTACACCTTC. This encodes CASSLATAFYGYTF.

This clone appeared a few times. The chain employs TRBV28 and TRBJ1-1; the D gene is possibly TRBD1 (5 bases). V was trimmed by 6 bases and J by 1 base, leaving 15 bases between them. CDR1 and CDR2 (germline): MDHEN, SYDVKM. The CDR3 is made up of 15 amino acids. The CDR3 DNA reads TGTGCCAGCAGCCCATGGGGGGAGCAGAACACTGAAGCTTTCTTT. Translating gives CASSPWGEQNTEAFF.

This clone was counted many times. The chain uses TRBV9 and TRBJ2-3; no firm D call. V gave up 0 bases and J gave up 0 bases, with 8 bases separating them. CDR3 length equals 15 residues. Looked up from germline, CDR1 is SGDLS and CDR2 is YYNGEE. The DNA of the CDR3 is TGTGCCAGCAGCGTAGTGGGCTTTAGCACAGATACGCAGTATTTT. Its translation is CASSVVGFSTDTQYF.

By frequency in the sample, this clone is medium-sized. This sequence joins TRBV6-1 and TRBJ1-3; D is unclear. Trimming shortened V by 5 bases and J by 2 bases, and 13 bases separated the two germline ends. CDR3 size: 15 residues. The germline V gene encodes CDR1 MNHNS and CDR2 SASEGT. The CDR3 region has the DNA TGTGCCAGCAGTAGGGCTAGCGGCACTGGAAACACCATATATTTT. It yields the protein CASSRASGTGNTIYF.

The rearrangement joins TRBV5-5 to TRBJ1-1, with 7 bases that match TRBD1. From germline, CDR1 is SGHKS and CDR2 YYEKEE (reference sequence). The CDR3 spans 15 residues. Unmatched junction bases numbered 13, after V lost 0 bases and J lost 11 bases. The CDR3 sequence: CASSLAGTVALGAFF. The CDR3 region has the DNA TGTGCCAGCAGCTTGGCCGGGACAGTCGCCTTGGGGGCTTTCTTT.

J is TRBJ1-1 and V is TRBV11-2; a weak D match, TRBD1 (5 bases). Looked up from germline, CDR1 is SGHAT and CDR2 is FQNNGV. The V gene lost 5 bases and the J gene lost 1 base, with 14 bases spanning the gap. This CDR3 has 15 amino acids. The CDR3 DNA reads as TGTGCCAGCAGCCTCGGGACGGGGAAGAACACTGAAGCTTTCTTT. Translated: CASSLGTGKNTEAFF.

This chain joins TRBV7-8 and TRBJ1-1; a weak D match, TRBD1 (5 bases). The V end was cut by 5 bases, the J end by 3 bases, with 16 bases between. The CDR3 has 15 residues. Germline V gene data show CDR1 as SGHVS and CDR2 as FQNEAQ. CDR3 in amino acids: CASSPRAMGHTEAFF. In DNA form, the CDR3 reads TGTGCCAGCAGCCCACGTGCCATGGGGCACACTGAAGCTTTCTTT.

In this sample, this clone turned up many times. The chain carries TRBV7-9 and TRBJ1-1; D is unresolved. V lost 2 bases and J 1 base, leaving 5 bases between the germline ends. CDR3 length equals 13 residues. Germline V gene sequence: CDR1 SEHNR, CDR2 FQNEAQ (reference sequence). The CDR3 here is CASSLQENTEAFF. For the CDR3, the DNA is TGTGCCAGCAGCTTACAGGAGAACACTGAAGCTTTCTTT.

Sample share makes this clone medium-sized. V is TRBV5-1 and J is TRBJ2-7; TRBD2 matches 15 bases. Per germline, CDR1 SGHRS and CDR2 YFSETQ. V lost 0 bases to trimming and J lost 2 bases; unmatched junction nucleotides: 3. The CDR3 spans 17 residues. The CDR3 spells CASSLGGTSGGTYEQYF. The CDR3 DNA is TGCGCCAGCAGCTTGGGTGGGACTAGCGGGGGGACCTACGAGCAGTACTTC.

Many counts were recorded for this clone. The V gene is TRBV5-6, the J gene TRBJ2-3; no firm D call. Per the germline V gene, CDR1 is SGHDT and CDR2 is YYEEEE. Trimming shortened V by 4 bases and J by 0 bases, and 9 bases separated the two germline ends. This CDR3 is built from 14 residues. The CDR3 loop reads CASSAPSSTDTQYF. CDR3 sequence (DNA): TGTGCCAGCAGCGCCCCTTCTAGCACAGATACGCAGTATTTT.

This clone was detected many times. This is likely a read error, given that the CDR3 carries no conserved phenylalanine or tryptophan at its end. The limits of the CDR3 on the DNA are not certain, so only TCRdb's listed CDR3 is given. The chain recombines TRBV20-1 with TRBJ1-2. Germline loops: CDR1 DFQATT, CDR2 SNEGSKA (reference sequence). Both ends counted, the CDR3 spans 8 residues. The CDR3: CSATLHPS.

This clone has more than one count but fewer than ten. One base away lies a much larger clone, so this may be a sequencing read error. This chain links TRBV9 with TRBJ2-2; TRBD2 aligns across 7 bases. This CDR3 spans 16 amino acids. Germline CDR1 and CDR2: SGDLS and YYNGEE. With V trimmed by 4 bases and J by 6 bases, 12 bases remained unmatched. Written as DNA, the CDR3 is TGTGCCAGCAGCTTAGATTCGGGAGGCCTGTCCGGGGAGCTGTTTTTT. Amino acid sequence: CASSLDSGGLSGELFF.

In this sample, this clone turned up many times. V and J are TRBV7-8 and TRBJ2-3, with TRBD1 matching over 10 bases. Germline lookup yields CDR1 SGHVS and CDR2 FQNEAQ. Trimming took 3 bases from V and 0 from J; bases not matched to a gene: 3. The CDR3 runs to 16 residues. The CDR3 DNA follows: TGTGCCAGCAGCTTTGGGACAGGGGAAAGCACAGATACGCAGTATTTT. Amino acid sequence: CASSFGTGESTDTQYF.

This clone has ten or more counts. The rearrangement links TRBV6-1 to TRBJ2-1, with 13 bases fitting TRBD2. The CDR3 runs 16 residues. With V trimmed by 7 bases and J by 6 bases, 9 bases remained unmatched. Germline CDR1 MNHNS, CDR2 SASEGT. The CDR3, as DNA: TGTGCCAGCACCTTTGGACTAGCGGGGGCAGGCAATGAGCAGTTCTTC. Protein: CASTFGLAGAGNEQFF.

In this sample, this clone turned up a few times. J is TRBJ2-1 and V is TRBV6-6; 7 bases fit TRBD1. Germline values: CDR1 MNHNY, CDR2 SVGAGI (reference sequence). This CDR3 spans 17 amino acids. After removal of 0 bases from V and 1 base from J, the junction contained 6 bases not matched to a gene. Here the CDR3 DNA reads TGTGCCAGCAGTTACTCCAAGACAGGGATTTCCTACAATGAGCAGTTCTTC. It specifies CASSYSKTGISYNEQFF.

Turning to this clone: This may arise from a read error, as a much more abundant clone is one base away. At the DNA level, this CDR3 is encoded by other sequences in the same sample as well. The V gene is TRBV7-2, the J gene TRBJ2-2; the D gene could be TRBD1 or TRBD2 (6 bases each). Trimming pared 0 bases from V and 2 bases from J, leaving 19 bases between. The CDR3 covers 19 residues. Germline V gives CDR1 SGHTA, CDR2 FQGNSA. The DNA of the CDR3 is TGTGCCAGCAGCTTAGCGGGTCCCGGGGGCACCATAAACACCGGGGAGCTGTTTTTT. Its translation is CASSLAGPGGTINTGELFF.

This clone was seen more than once but under ten times. Likely a read error: the CDR3 ends without its conserved phenylalanine or tryptophan. The limits of the CDR3 on the DNA are not certain, so only TCRdb's listed CDR3 is given. V usage is TRBV2 and J usage is TRBJ1-6; no check of the table's D call, TRBD1, against the DNA was made. Germline V gene lookup returns CDR1 SNHLY and CDR2 FYNNEI. The CDR3 comprises 18 residues, both ends counted. The CDR3 protein is CASSLQGGSRDMGSPPHL.

The rearrangement uses TRBV3-1 and TRBJ1-6; 10 bases line up with TRBD1. Germline CDR1 is LGHDT and CDR2 is YNNKEL (reference sequence). V was pared by 4 bases and J by 8 bases, with 2 bases of the junction left unmatched. The CDR3 extends over 14 amino acids. DNA for the CDR3: TGTGCCAGCAGCCTCGGGACAGGGGATTCACCCCTCCACTTT. Translation gives CASSLGTGDSPLHF.

This clone has at least ten counts. This sample also contains other DNA sequences that code for the same CDR3. The chain couples TRBV6-1 to TRBJ2-7; 9 bases fit TRBD1. J lost 2 bases, V lost 6 bases, and 11 bases had no gene match. The CDR3 consists of 16 residues. Germline V lookup: CDR1 MNHNS, CDR2 SASEGT. CDR3 sequence (DNA): TGTGCCAGCAGCCCCGGACAGGGGACCGGTCCCTACGAGCAGTACGTC. It codes for CASSPGQGTGPYEQYV.

With respect to this clone: A single base separates this from a much larger clone, so it may be a read error. The rearrangement joins TRBV9 to TRBJ2-2, with D unresolved. The V gene lost 5 bases and the J gene lost 4 bases, with 9 bases spanning the gap. CDR3 length equals 13 residues. CDR1 and CDR2 from the germline V gene are SGDLS and YYNGEE. The CDR3 is CASSNGCTGELFF. The DNA for the CDR3 is TGTGCCAGCAGTAACGGCTGCACCGGGGAGCTGTTTTTT.